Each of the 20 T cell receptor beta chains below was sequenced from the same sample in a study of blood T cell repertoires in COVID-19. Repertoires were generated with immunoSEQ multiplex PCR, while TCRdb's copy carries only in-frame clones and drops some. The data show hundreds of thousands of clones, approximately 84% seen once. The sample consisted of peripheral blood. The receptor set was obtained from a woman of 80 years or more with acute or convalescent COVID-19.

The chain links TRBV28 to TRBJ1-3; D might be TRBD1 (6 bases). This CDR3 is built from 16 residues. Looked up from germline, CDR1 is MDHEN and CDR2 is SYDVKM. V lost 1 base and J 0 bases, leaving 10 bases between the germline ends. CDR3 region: CASSLSPGDSGNTIYF. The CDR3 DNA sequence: TGTGCCAGCAGTTTATCCCCAGGGGACTCTGGAAACACCATATATTTT.

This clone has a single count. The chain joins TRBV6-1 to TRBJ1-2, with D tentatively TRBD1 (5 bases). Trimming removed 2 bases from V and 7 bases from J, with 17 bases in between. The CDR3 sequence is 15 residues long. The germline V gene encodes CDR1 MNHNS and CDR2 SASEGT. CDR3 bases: TGTGCCAGCAGTGAATTCCCGGGGGGAATCGGTGGCTACACCTTC. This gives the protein CASSEFPGGIGGYTF.

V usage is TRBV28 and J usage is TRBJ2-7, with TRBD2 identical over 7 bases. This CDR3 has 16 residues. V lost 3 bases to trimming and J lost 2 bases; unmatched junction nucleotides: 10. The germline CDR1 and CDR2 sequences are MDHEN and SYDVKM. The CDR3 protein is CASSLGGAGVPYEQYF. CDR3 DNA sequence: TGTGCCAGCAGTTTGGGCGGGGCGGGAGTACCCTACGAGCAGTACTTC. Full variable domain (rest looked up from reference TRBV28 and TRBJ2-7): DVKVTQSSRYLVKRTGEKVFLECVQDMDHENMFWYRQDPGLGLRLIYFSYDVKMKEKGDIPEGYSVSREKKERFSLILESASTNQTSMYLCASSLGGAGVPYEQYFGPGTRLTVT.

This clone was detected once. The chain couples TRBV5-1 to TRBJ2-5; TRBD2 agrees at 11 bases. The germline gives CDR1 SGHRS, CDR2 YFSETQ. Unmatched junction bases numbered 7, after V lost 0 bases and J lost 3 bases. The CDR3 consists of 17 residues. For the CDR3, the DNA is TGCGCCAGCAGCTTGGCTCCGGGACTAGCGGCAAAAGAGACCCAGTACTTC. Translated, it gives CASSLAPGLAAKETQYF. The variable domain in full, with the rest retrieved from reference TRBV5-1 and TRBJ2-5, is KAGVTQTPRYLIKTRGQQVTLSCSPISGHRSVSWYQQTPGQGLQFLFEYFSETQRNKGNFPGRFSGRQFSNSRSEMNVSTLELGDSALYLCASSLAPGLAAKETQYFGPGTRLLVL.

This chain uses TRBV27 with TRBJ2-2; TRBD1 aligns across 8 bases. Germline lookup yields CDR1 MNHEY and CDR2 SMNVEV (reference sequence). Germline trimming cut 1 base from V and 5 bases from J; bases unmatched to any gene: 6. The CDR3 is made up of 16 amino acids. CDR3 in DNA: TGTGCCAGCAGTTTATACCCGACAGGGGTAACCGGGGAGCTGTTTTTT. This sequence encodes CASSLYPTGVTGELFF.

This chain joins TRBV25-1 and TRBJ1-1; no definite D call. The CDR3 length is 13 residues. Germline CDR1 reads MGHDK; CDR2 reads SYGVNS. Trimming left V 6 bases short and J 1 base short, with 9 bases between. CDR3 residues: CASRPTGNTEAFF. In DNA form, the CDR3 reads TGTGCCAGCAGGCCGACGGGGAACACTGAAGCTTTCTTT.

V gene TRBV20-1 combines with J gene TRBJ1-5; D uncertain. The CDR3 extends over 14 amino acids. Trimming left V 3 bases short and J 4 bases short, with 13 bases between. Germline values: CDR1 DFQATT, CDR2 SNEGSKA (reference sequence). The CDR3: CSASDTGGNQPQHF. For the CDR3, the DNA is TGCAGTGCTAGTGACACGGGTGGAAATCAGCCCCAGCATTTT.

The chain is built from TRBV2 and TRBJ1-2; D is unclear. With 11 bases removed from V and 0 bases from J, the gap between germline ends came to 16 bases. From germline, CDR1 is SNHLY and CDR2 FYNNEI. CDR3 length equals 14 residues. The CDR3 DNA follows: TGTGCCGGAGCCCCCAGTCGCGCTAACTATGGCTACACCTTC. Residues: CAGAPSRANYGYTF.

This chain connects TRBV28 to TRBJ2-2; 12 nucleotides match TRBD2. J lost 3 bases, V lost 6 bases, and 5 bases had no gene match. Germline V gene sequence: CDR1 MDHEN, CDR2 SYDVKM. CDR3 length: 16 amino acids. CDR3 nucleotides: TGTGCCAGCAGACCCGGGACTAGCGGGTACACCGGGGAGCTGTTTTTT. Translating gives CASRPGTSGYTGELFF.

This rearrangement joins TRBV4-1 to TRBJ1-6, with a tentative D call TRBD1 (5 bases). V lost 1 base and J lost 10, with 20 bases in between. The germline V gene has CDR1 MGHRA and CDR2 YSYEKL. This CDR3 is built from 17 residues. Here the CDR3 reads CASSQGVREPLRSPLHF. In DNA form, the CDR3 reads TGCGCCAGCAGCCAAGGTGTCAGGGAACCTCTAAGGTCACCCCTCCACTTT.

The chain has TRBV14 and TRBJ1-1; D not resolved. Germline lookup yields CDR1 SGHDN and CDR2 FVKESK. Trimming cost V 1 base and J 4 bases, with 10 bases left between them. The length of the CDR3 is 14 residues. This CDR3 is CASSQGVRATEAFF. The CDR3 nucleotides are TGTGCCAGCAGCCAAGGGGTGAGGGCCACTGAAGCTTTCTTT.

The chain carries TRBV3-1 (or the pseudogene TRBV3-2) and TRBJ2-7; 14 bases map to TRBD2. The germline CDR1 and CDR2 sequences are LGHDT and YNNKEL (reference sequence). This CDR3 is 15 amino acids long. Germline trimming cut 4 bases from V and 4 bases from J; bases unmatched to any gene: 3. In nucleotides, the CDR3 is TGTGCCAGCAGCCCTCGGACTAGCGGGAGGTACGAGCAGTACTTC. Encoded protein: CASSPRTSGRYEQYF.

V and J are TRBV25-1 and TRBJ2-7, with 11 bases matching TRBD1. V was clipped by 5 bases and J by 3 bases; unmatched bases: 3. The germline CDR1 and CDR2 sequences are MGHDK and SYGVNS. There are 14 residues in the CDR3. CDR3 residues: CASSKGQGVYEQYF. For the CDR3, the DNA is TGTGCCAGCAGTAAGGGACAGGGGGTCTACGAGCAGTACTTC.

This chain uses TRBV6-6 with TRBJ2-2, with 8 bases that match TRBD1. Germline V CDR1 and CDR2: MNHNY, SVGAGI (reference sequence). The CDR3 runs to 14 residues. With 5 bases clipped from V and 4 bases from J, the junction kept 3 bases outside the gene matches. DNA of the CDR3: TGTGCCAGCAGTCCAGGGGGCGGCACCGGGGAGCTGTTTTTT. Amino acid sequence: CASSPGGGTGELFF.

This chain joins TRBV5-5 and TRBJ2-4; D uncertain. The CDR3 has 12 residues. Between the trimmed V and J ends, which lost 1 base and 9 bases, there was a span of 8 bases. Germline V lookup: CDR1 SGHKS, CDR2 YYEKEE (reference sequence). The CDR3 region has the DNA TGTGCCAGCAGCTTGAGCGCCGGCATTCAGTACTTC. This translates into CASSLSAGIQYF.

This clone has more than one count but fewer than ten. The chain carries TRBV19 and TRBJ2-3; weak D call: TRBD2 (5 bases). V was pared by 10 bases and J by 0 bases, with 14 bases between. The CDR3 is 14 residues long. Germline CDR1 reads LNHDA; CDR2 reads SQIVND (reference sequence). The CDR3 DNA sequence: TGTGCCACCAACGCGGGTTTTAGCACAGATACGCAGTATTTT. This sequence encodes CATNAGFSTDTQYF. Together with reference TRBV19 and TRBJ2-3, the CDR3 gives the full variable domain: DGGITQSPKYLFRKEGQNVTLSCEQNLNHDAMYWYRQDPGQGLRLIYYSQIVNDFQKGDIAEGYSVSREKKESFPLTVTSAQKNPTAFYLCATNAGFSTDTQYFGPGTRLTVL.

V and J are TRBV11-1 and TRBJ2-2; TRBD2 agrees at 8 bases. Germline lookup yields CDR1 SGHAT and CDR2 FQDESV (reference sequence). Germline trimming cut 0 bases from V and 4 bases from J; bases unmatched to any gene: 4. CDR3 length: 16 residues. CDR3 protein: CASSLAGGRSTGELFF. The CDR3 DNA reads TGTGCCAGCAGCTTAGCAGGCGGGAGGAGCACCGGGGAGCTGTTTTTT. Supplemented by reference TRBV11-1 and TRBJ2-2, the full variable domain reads EAEVAQSPRYKITEKSQAVAFWCDPISGHATLYWYRQILGQGPELLVQFQDESVVDDSQLPKDRFSAERLKGVDSTLKIQPAELGDSAMYLCASSLAGGRSTGELFFGEGSRLTVL.

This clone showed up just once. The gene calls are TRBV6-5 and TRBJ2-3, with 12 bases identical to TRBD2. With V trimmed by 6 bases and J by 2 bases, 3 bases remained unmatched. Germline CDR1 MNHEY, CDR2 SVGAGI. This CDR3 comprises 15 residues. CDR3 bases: TGTGCCAGCAGACTAGCGGGGGGCGACACAGATACGCAGTATTTT. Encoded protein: CASRLAGGDTDTQYF.

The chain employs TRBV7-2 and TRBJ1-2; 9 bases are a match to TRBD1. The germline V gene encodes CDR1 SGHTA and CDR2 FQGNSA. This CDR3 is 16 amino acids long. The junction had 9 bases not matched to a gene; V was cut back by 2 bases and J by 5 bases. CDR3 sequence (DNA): TGTGCCAGCAGCTTACCGGACAGGGGAACGAATTATGGCTACACCTTC. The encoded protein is CASSLPDRGTNYGYTF.

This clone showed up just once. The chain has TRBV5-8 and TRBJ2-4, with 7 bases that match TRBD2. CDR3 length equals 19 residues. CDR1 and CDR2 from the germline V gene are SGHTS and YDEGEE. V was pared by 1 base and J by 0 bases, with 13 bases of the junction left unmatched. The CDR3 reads CASSLSQPGGGLAKNIQYF. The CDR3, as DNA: TGTGCCAGCAGCTTGTCCCAACCCGGGGGAGGGCTAGCCAAAAACATTCAGTACTTC.